These 2 T cell receptor beta chains were all obtained from the same sample, sequenced in a study of cytomegalovirus exposure and HLA in healthy donors. This PCR relied on a set of 60 Vbeta primers and 13 Jbeta primers. Only in-frame clones appear in the TCRdb table, and some are missing; sequencing was by immunoSEQ multiplex PCR. The sample yields about 150,000 clones, roughly 85% seen once. The sequencing input was PBMCs. The receptors here all came from a woman under 30 in good health and CMV-seronegative.

CDR3 protein: CASSPNRGAGGYTF. The CDR3 nucleotides read TGTGCCAGCAGCCCGAACAGGGGCGCCGGGGGCTACACCTTC. This chain joins TRBV7-3 and TRBJ1-2; 7 positions agree with TRBD1. V dropped 5 bases and J dropped 8; count of bases not matched to a gene: 11. CDR1 SGHTA and CDR2 FQGTGA come from the germline V gene. The CDR3 runs 14 residues.

CDR3 residues: CASSLGEAPDTQYF. The CDR3 bases are TGTGCCAGCAGCTTAGGGGAGGCGCCAGATACGCAGTATTTT. This rearrangement joins TRBV7-9 to TRBJ2-3, with a possible D match to TRBD2 (6 bases). Trimming pared 1 base from V and 4 bases from J, leaving 9 bases between. Germline V gene sequence: CDR1 SEHNR, CDR2 FQNEAQ (reference sequence). The CDR3 length is 14 residues. The full variable domain, rest sourced from reference TRBV7-9 and TRBJ2-3, is DTGVSQNPRHKITKRGQNVTFRCDPISEHNRLYWYRQTLGQGPEFLTYFQNEAQLEKSRLLSDRFSAERPKGSFSTLEIQRTEQGDSAMYLCASSLGEAPDTQYFGPGTRLTVL.